Shown below are 16 T cell receptor beta chains from a single sample sequenced in a study of shared clonotypes between healthy human individuals. Sequencing was performed with immunoSEQ multiplex PCR; in TCRdb, only in-frame clones are kept and a portion is missing. The table shows roughly 590,000 clones, with nearly 97% occurring only once. CD45RO negativity and positive selection for CCR7 defined naive CD8 cells, a population that excluded terminally differentiated effector memory CD45RA+ cells. The sequencing input was naive CD8+ T cells sorted from blood. All receptors derive from a woman in her 30s in good health.

This clone has a single count. The CDR3 sequence: CSARRQETQYF. CDR3 sequence (DNA): TGCAGTGCTAGAAGACAGGAGACCCAGTACTTC. The V gene is TRBV20-1, the J gene TRBJ2-5; D may be TRBD1 (5 bases). Germline V lookup: CDR1 DFQATT, CDR2 SNEGSKA (reference sequence). Trimming took off 2 bases at V and 5 bases at J, with 6 bases between the two ends. The CDR3 is 11 residues long.

The rearrangement uses TRBV7-9 and TRBJ2-1; 7 bases line up with TRBD1. The trim removed 3 bases at V and 11 bases at J, leaving 10 bases unmatched. The CDR3 spans 14 residues. Germline V CDR1 and CDR2: SEHNR, FQNEAQ (reference sequence). CDR3 protein: CASSFGDRLSQQFF. The CDR3 DNA follows: TGTGCCAGCAGCTTCGGGGACAGATTAAGTCAGCAGTTCTTC.

The rearrangement joins TRBV4-1 to TRBJ2-3, with D perhaps matching TRBD2 (5 bases). The length of the CDR3 is 15 residues. In germline, CDR1 is MGHRA, CDR2 YSYEKL. Trimming shortened V by 3 bases and J by 6 bases, and 16 bases separated the two germline ends. CDR3 residues: CASSQAGVPGDTQYF. The CDR3 nucleotides read TGCGCCAGCAGCCAGGCCGGGGTGCCTGGCGATACGCAGTATTTT.

The gene calls are TRBV27 and TRBJ2-5, with a tentative D call TRBD1 (6 bases). Germline CDR1 reads MNHEY; CDR2 reads SMNVEV (reference sequence). The CDR3 length is 15 residues. Trimming took off 3 bases at V and 0 bases at J, with 11 bases between the two ends. For the CDR3, the DNA is TGTGCCAGCAGTTTGGCAAGGGGGTACCAAGAGACCCAGTACTTC. Amino acid sequence: CASSLARGYQETQYF.

V usage is TRBV6-5 and J usage is TRBJ2-7, with TRBD1 matching over 7 bases. With 10 bases clipped from V and 4 bases from J, the junction kept 10 bases outside the gene matches. Looked up from germline, CDR1 is MNHEY and CDR2 is SVGAGI. This CDR3 is built from 13 residues. CDR3 coding DNA: TGTGCCACCAAAGACAGGGCCTCTTACGAGCAGTACTTC. Protein sequence: CATKDRASYEQYF.

The chain recombines TRBV9 with TRBJ2-3, with TRBD2 matching 9 bases. This CDR3 is 16 amino acids long. Germline V gene sequence: CDR1 SGDLS, CDR2 YYNGEE. V lost 0 bases to trimming and J lost 4 bases; unmatched junction nucleotides: 6. The CDR3 is CASSVVGGRASDTQYF. CDR3 coding DNA: TGTGCCAGCAGCGTAGTCGGCGGGAGGGCCTCAGATACGCAGTATTTT.

The CDR3 spells CASTNWNTEAFF. The CDR3 nucleotides read TGTGCCAGCACTAATTGGAACACTGAAGCTTTCTTT. The rearrangement joins TRBV2 to TRBJ1-1; D is unclear. Germline V CDR1 and CDR2: SNHLY, FYNNEI. This CDR3 has 12 amino acids. The V and J ends lost 7 bases and 1 base respectively, with 7 bases between them. Drawing the rest from reference TRBV2 and TRBJ1-1, the complete variable domain is EPEVTQTPSHQVTQMGQEVILRCVPISNHLYFYWYRQILGQKVEFLVSFYNNEISEKSEIFDDQFSVERPDGSNFTLKIRSTKLEDSAMYFCASTNWNTEAFFGQGTRLTVV.

V is TRBV7-9 and J is TRBJ1-2, with D uncertain. Germline V gene lookup returns CDR1 SEHNR and CDR2 FQNEAQ (reference sequence). The CDR3 has 15 amino acids. Trimming stripped 1 base from V and 4 bases from J, with 13 bases between. The CDR3 protein is CASSLGETDLYGYTF. The CDR3 bases are TGTGCCAGCAGCTTAGGTGAGACCGACCTCTATGGCTACACCTTC. The full variable domain, with the rest looked up from reference TRBV7-9 and TRBJ1-2, is DTGVSQNPRHKITKRGQNVTFRCDPISEHNRLYWYRQTLGQGPEFLTYFQNEAQLEKSRLLSDRFSAERPKGSFSTLEIQRTEQGDSAMYLCASSLGETDLYGYTFGSGTRLTVV.

This clone was counted a single time. The chain uses TRBV28 and TRBJ2-3; TRBD2 matches 16 bases. V shed 6 bases and J 3 bases; nucleotides not matched to a gene: 15. The CDR3 runs 20 residues. Germline-derived CDR1 and CDR2 are MDHEN and SYDVKM. The CDR3 coding sequence is TGTGCCAGCAGCCGGCCTGGGACTAGCGGGAGGGCAACGGGGACAGATACGCAGTATTTT. Amino acids: CASSRPGTSGRATGTDTQYF.

The J gene is TRBJ2-2, the V gene TRBV9; tentative D call: TRBD2 (6 bases). In germline, CDR1 is SGDLS, CDR2 YYNGEE. The CDR3 sequence is 15 residues long. V was trimmed by 0 bases and J by 7 bases, leaving 13 bases between them. DNA for the CDR3: TGTGCCAGCAGCGTAGGTTGGCGGGACCACGGGGAGCTGTTTTTT. Protein: CASSVGWRDHGELFF.

The chain links TRBV27 to TRBJ1-1; TRBD1 matches 8 bases. The J segment lost 3 bases and the V segment lost 6 bases, leaving 3 bases of the junction unmatched. Germline lookup yields CDR1 MNHEY and CDR2 SMNVEV (reference sequence). The CDR3 length is 13 residues. The CDR3 DNA sequence: TGTGCCAGCAGATCCAGGGGGCACACTGAAGCTTTCTTT. Residues: CASRSRGHTEAFF.

This chain joins TRBV13 and TRBJ2-5; possibly TRBD2 for D (6 bases). V was shortened by 5 bases and J by 3 bases, with 13 bases between the two germline ends. The CDR3 consists of 14 residues. Germline V lookup: CDR1 PRHDT, CDR2 FYEKMQ (reference sequence). The CDR3 protein is CASSRRRGEETQYF. In DNA, the CDR3 is TGTGCCAGCAGCAGGCGGAGGGGAGAAGAGACCCAGTACTTC. Full variable domain (missing parts from reference TRBV13 and TRBJ2-5): AAGVIQSPRHLIKEKRETATLKCYPIPRHDTVYWYQQGPGQDPQFLISFYEKMQSDKGSIPDRFSAQQFSDYHSELNMSSLELGDSALYFCASSRRRGEETQYFGPGTRLLVL.

V usage is TRBV11-2 and J usage is TRBJ1-1; a possible D gene is TRBD1 (5 bases). The CDR3 has 14 residues. V lost 6 bases to trimming and J lost 6 bases, with 17 bases between them. Germline CDR1 and CDR2: SGHAT and FQNNGV. The CDR3 DNA follows: TGTGCCAGCAGTCCCTGGGGGAGGGTTTCTGAAGCTTTCTTT. This codes for CASSPWGRVSEAFF.

This chain joins TRBV11-2 and TRBJ1-1; 10 nucleotides match TRBD1. This CDR3 has 14 amino acids. Trimming removed 5 bases from V and 5 bases from J; junction bases left unmatched: 5. Germline V gives CDR1 SGHAT, CDR2 FQNNGV. This chain's CDR3 is CASSQGTGVTEAFF. In DNA form, the CDR3 reads TGTGCCAGCAGCCAGGGGACAGGGGTTACTGAAGCTTTCTTT.

The V gene is TRBV11-2, the J gene TRBJ2-1, with D perhaps matching TRBD1 or TRBD2 (5 bases each). Germline CDR1 SGHAT, CDR2 FQNNGV. V was pared by 2 bases and J by 7 bases, with 12 bases between. The CDR3 has 14 amino acids. In nucleotides, the CDR3 is TGTGCCAGCAGCTTATTGGGGCGGGCAAATGAGCAGTTCTTC. It codes for CASSLLGRANEQFF.

This chain connects TRBV19 to TRBJ2-4, with D possibly being TRBD2 (5 bases). V was cut by 5 bases and J by 8 bases, with 16 bases left in between. The CDR3 is made up of 14 amino acids. Per germline, CDR1 LNHDA and CDR2 SQIVND (reference sequence). CDR3 sequence reads: CASSLSHPGYIQYF. CDR3 sequence (DNA): TGTGCCAGTAGTTTATCCCACCCGGGGTACATTCAGTACTTC.